Presented here are 17 T cell receptor beta chains from one specimen sequenced in a study of cytomegalovirus exposure and HLA in healthy donors. With 60 Vbeta and 13 Jbeta primers, the PCR was carried out. TCRdb's table, derived via immunoSEQ multiplex PCR, lists solely in-frame clones and lacks some. The sample lists around 120,000 clones; around 77% were seen once. Sequencing used PBMCs. Receptor source: a human donor in good health.

The chain joins TRBV5-6 to TRBJ2-7, with 11 bases that match TRBD1. There are 16 residues in the CDR3. The junction had 9 bases not matched to a gene; V was cut back by 5 bases and J by 2 bases. Germline V CDR1 and CDR2: SGHDT, YYEEEE. The CDR3 nucleotides are TGTGCCAGCAGTTGGACCGGGACAGGGGGGACCTACGAGCAGTACTTC. This gives the protein CASSWTGTGGTYEQYF.

The rearrangement uses TRBV10-3 and TRBJ1-1; tentatively, D is TRBD1 (5 bases). Germline CDR1 ENHRY, CDR2 SYGVKD. The CDR3 runs 12 residues. V lost 6 bases and J lost 2, with 7 bases in between. CDR3 protein: CAIRQGNTEAFF. The DNA for the CDR3 is TGTGCCATCAGGCAGGGTAACACTGAAGCTTTCTTT.

The chain has TRBV2 and TRBJ2-2, with 8 bases identical to TRBD1. The CDR3 runs 15 residues. J gave up 1 base and V 5 bases, and 3 bases lay outside the gene matches. Germline CDR1 and CDR2: SNHLY and FYNNEI. The CDR3 loop is CASSSGTGNTGELFF. The CDR3 DNA follows: TGTGCCAGCAGTTCCGGGACAGGGAACACCGGGGAGCTGTTTTTT.

This rearrangement joins TRBV28 to TRBJ1-2, with TRBD1 matching 8 bases. CDR3 length: 16 amino acids. The germline V gene encodes CDR1 MDHEN and CDR2 SYDVKM. Trimming removed 2 bases from V and 3 bases from J; junction bases left unmatched: 8. The CDR3 DNA reads as TGTGCCAGCAGTTTAGGCGGACAGGGAGGGGACTATGGCTACACCTTC. Translating it yields CASSLGGQGGDYGYTF.

The rearrangement uses TRBV5-1 and TRBJ1-4; 7 nucleotides match TRBD1. The CDR3 is 16 residues long. The germline gives CDR1 SGHRS, CDR2 YFSETQ. The ends lost 3 bases at V and 0 bases at J; junction bases unmatched: 5. The DNA of the CDR3 is TGCGCCAGCAGCTCAGGACAGGCGGCAACTAATGAAAAACTGTTTTTT. Its protein is CASSSGQAATNEKLFF.

The chain carries TRBV7-2 and TRBJ1-5; the D gene is possibly TRBD1 (5 bases). Germline V gives CDR1 SGHTA, CDR2 FQGNSA. This CDR3 has 14 amino acids. V was cut by 5 bases and J by 6 bases, with 14 bases left in between. CDR3 amino acids: CASSPGGGSQPQHF. Here the CDR3 DNA reads TGTGCCAGCAGCCCGGGCGGGGGGAGTCAGCCCCAGCATTTT. Combining the CDR3 with reference TRBV7-2 and TRBJ1-5 gives the whole variable domain GAGVSQSPSNKVTEKGKDVELRCDPISGHTALYWYRQSLGQGLEFLIYFQGNSAPDKSGLPSDRFSAERTGGSVSTLTIQRTQQEDSAVYLCASSPGGGSQPQHFGDGTRLSIL.

This chain joins TRBV6-6 and TRBJ1-4; TRBD1 aligns across 9 bases. The V gene's germline CDR1 is MNHNY and CDR2 SVGAGI (reference sequence). The length of the CDR3 is 16 residues. The trim removed 7 bases at V and 4 bases at J, leaving 10 bases unmatched. The CDR3 nucleotides read TGTGCCAGCAACCGTAAACAGGGACAGGGTAATGAAAAACTGTTTTTT. It is translated as CASNRKQGQGNEKLFF.

The chain has TRBV18 and TRBJ1-5; 8 bases line up with TRBD1. V trimming: 2 bases; J trimming: 7 bases; junction bases outside the gene matches: 7. This CDR3 has 15 amino acids. Germline V gene sequence: CDR1 KGHSH, CDR2 LQKENI. The CDR3 nucleotides read TGTGCCAGCTCACCAACCCAGGGGGCAGGGCAGCCCCAGCATTTT. Translating it yields CASSPTQGAGQPQHF.

The chain links TRBV9 to TRBJ2-7, with 7 bases lining up with TRBD1. The junction had 6 bases not matched to a gene; V was cut back by 4 bases and J by 2 bases. The germline CDR1 and CDR2 sequences are SGDLS and YYNGEE. The CDR3 consists of 14 residues. In DNA, the CDR3 is TGTGCCAGCAGCTCCCGGACAGGAACCTACGAGCAGTACTTC. This translates into CASSSRTGTYEQYF.

The chain uses TRBV4-1 and TRBJ1-4, with D maybe TRBD1 (5 bases). The germline V gene has CDR1 MGHRA and CDR2 YSYEKL. The CDR3 is 14 residues long. V was clipped by 5 bases and J by 2 bases, with 9 bases between them. CDR3 loop: CASSWGVTNEKLFF. For the CDR3, the DNA is TGCGCCAGCAGCTGGGGGGTGACTAATGAAAAACTGTTTTTT.

The chain joins TRBV9 to TRBJ2-3; tentative D call: TRBD1 (6 bases). CDR1 SGDLS and CDR2 YYNGEE come from the germline V gene. The CDR3 is made up of 17 amino acids. V gave up 0 bases and J gave up 2 bases, with 16 bases separating them. CDR3 sequence (DNA): TGTGCCAGCAGCGTAGCACGGCAGGGGACAACCACAGATACGCAGTATTTT. It is translated as CASSVARQGTTTDTQYF.

V gene TRBV18 combines with J gene TRBJ2-7; D ambiguous. CDR3 size: 13 residues. V was pared by 3 bases and J by 6 bases, with 12 bases between. Germline-derived CDR1 and CDR2 are KGHSH and LQKENI. Written as DNA, the CDR3 is TGTGCCAGCTCACCTAAGCAAGGCGGCGAGCAGTACTTC. Translation gives CASSPKQGGEQYF.

The chain links TRBV13 to TRBJ1-1; D remains unclear. Germline CDR1 reads PRHDT; CDR2 reads FYEKMQ (reference sequence). V lost 5 bases, J lost 1 base, and 5 bases lay in between. The CDR3 covers 12 residues. CDR3 DNA sequence: TGTGCCAGCAGCCTAACGAACACTGAAGCTTTCTTT. Its protein product is CASSLTNTEAFF. Full variable domain (missing parts from reference TRBV13 and TRBJ1-1): AAGVIQSPRHLIKEKRETATLKCYPIPRHDTVYWYQQGPGQDPQFLISFYEKMQSDKGSIPDRFSAQQFSDYHSELNMSSLELGDSALYFCASSLTNTEAFFGQGTRLTVV.

The chain uses TRBV5-1 and TRBJ1-1, with D uncertain. This CDR3 is 15 amino acids long. The V end lost 4 bases, the J end lost 1 base, and 14 bases lay between the germline ends. Germline V gene data show CDR1 as SGHRS and CDR2 as YFSETQ. The DNA of the CDR3 is TGCGCCAGCAGCAGCGGACGGACGGAGAACACTGAAGCTTTCTTT. As protein: CASSSGRTENTEAFF.

A few counts support this clone. This chain joins TRBV5-5 and TRBJ2-5; 9 positions match TRBD2. V shed 4 bases, J shed 2 bases, and the junction held 12 bases outside the gene matches. The CDR3 loop spans 17 amino acids. Germline V lookup: CDR1 SGHKS, CDR2 YYEKEE (reference sequence). CDR3 sequence (DNA): TGTGCCAGCAGCCGAAATCCGACTAGCGGCCTTCAAGAGACCCAGTACTTC. Encoded protein: CASSRNPTSGLQETQYF. The whole variable domain, filled in from reference TRBV5-5 and TRBJ2-5, reads DAGVTQSPTHLIKTRGQQVTLRCSPISGHKSVSWYQQVLGQGPQFIFQYYEKEERGRGNFPDRFSARQFPNYSSELNVNALLLGDSALYLCASSRNPTSGLQETQYFGPGTRLLVL.

This clone showed up just once. The V call is TRBV4-2, the J call TRBJ1-1; 8 bases agree with TRBD1. CDR1 LGHNA and CDR2 YNFKEQ come from the germline V gene. V dropped 5 bases and J dropped 3; count of bases not matched to a gene: 8. The CDR3 extends over 15 amino acids. CDR3 protein: CASSYRTGWYTEAFF. The CDR3 DNA sequence: TGTGCCAGCAGCTATCGGACAGGGTGGTACACTGAAGCTTTCTTT.

The chain has TRBV28 and TRBJ2-2, with 8 bases that match TRBD2. J lost 0 bases, V lost 6 bases, and 6 bases had no gene match. CDR1 and CDR2 from the germline V gene are MDHEN and SYDVKM. The CDR3 spans 16 residues. The CDR3 loop reads CASRDYSGANTGELFF. Here the CDR3 DNA reads TGTGCCAGCAGGGATTATAGCGGGGCGAACACCGGGGAGCTGTTTTTT.